This is a list of T cell receptor beta chains from one sample in a study of cytomegalovirus exposure and HLA in healthy donors. Assay: immunoSEQ multiplex PCR; the TCRdb copy retains only in-frame clones and omits some. The table has 130,000 to 150,000 clones, 80% seen once; the top ten hold almost 7%. The sample taken for sequencing was PBMCs. These TCRs come from a man between 40 and 49 years old in good health and CMV-seropositive. Both conserved end residues are part of each CDR3. D genes are given only for firm matches. Some rows mark clone size as missing; the rest say once, few, many or name a class of expanded clone.

j_call clone_size v_call d_call cdr3_aa cdr3_nt
TRBJ2-7 few TRBV6-5 TRBD1 CASSRTGGEQYF TGTGCCAGCAGTAGGACAGGGGGCGAGCAGTACTTC
TRBJ2-3 NA TRBV10-3 NA CAIKQGTFTDTQYF TGTGCCATCAAACAGGGAACCTTCACAGATACGCAGTATTTT
TRBJ1-1 NA TRBV11-3 TRBD1 CASSARRGRSDTEAFF TGTGCCAGCTCGGCGAGGAGGGGGCGGTCGGACACTGAAGCTTTCTTT
TRBJ2-2 NA TRBV15 NA CATSRDPGTGELFF TGTGCCACCAGCAGAGACCCCGGCACCGGGGAGCTGTTTTTT
TRBJ2-1 NA TRBV12-5 TRBD2 CASGRFSGGALFEQFF TGTGCTAGTGGCCGTTTTAGCGGGGGGGCCTTGTTTGAGCAGTTCTTC
TRBJ1-6 NA TRBV27 NA CASSSGQYNSPLHF TGTGCCAGCAGCTCCGGACAGTATAATTCACCCCTCCACTTT
TRBJ1-1 NA TRBV28 NA CASSLRGPTEAFF TGTGCCAGCAGTTTGCGAGGGCCAACTGAAGCTTTCTTT
TRBJ2-7 NA TRBV10-3 NA CAISESGRTSSYEQYF TGTGCCATCAGTGAGTCAGGTCGGACAAGCTCCTACGAGCAGTACTTC
TRBJ1-3 NA TRBV28 TRBD1 CASSFRQGAMLPGNTIYF TGTGCCAGCAGTTTTAGGCAGGGGGCGATGCTACCTGGAAACACCATATATTTT
TRBJ2-5 few TRBV5-1 NA CASSFQGSQETQYF TGCGCCAGCAGCTTCCAGGGATCTCAAGAGACCCAGTACTTC
TRBJ2-7 NA TRBV15 NA CATSRDSSYEQYF TGTGCCACCAGCAGAGACAGCTCCTACGAGCAGTACTTC
TRBJ2-7 NA TRBV10-3 NA CAISESGEKGLYEQYF TGTGCCATCAGTGAGTCCGGGGAAAAGGGCCTATACGAGCAGTACTTC
TRBJ2-5 NA TRBV11-3 NA CASRPGVTETQYF TGTGCCAGCAGACCGGGAGTGACAGAGACCCAGTACTTC
TRBJ2-7 few TRBV5-1 TRBD2 CASSPRGLAGYNPYEQYF TGCGCCAGCAGCCCGCGAGGACTAGCGGGATACAATCCCTACGAGCAGTACTTC
TRBJ2-7 NA TRBV5-1 TRBD1 CASSRSRDRYEQYF TGCGCCAGCAGCCGATCGCGGGACAGGTACGAGCAGTACTTC
TRBJ2-7 NA TRBV10-3 TRBD1 CAISETGQGAYEQYF TGTGCCATCAGTGAGACTGGACAGGGGGCCTACGAGCAGTACTTC
TRBJ2-6 NA TRBV6-1 NA CASSEMTGSGANVLTF TGTGCCAGCAGTGAGATGACAGGCTCTGGGGCCAACGTCCTGACTTTC
TRBJ1-5 NA TRBV6-6 TRBD1 CASEEGQVNQPQHF TGTGCCAGCGAGGAAGGACAGGTTAATCAGCCCCAGCATTTT
TRBJ1-6 NA TRBV5-8 TRBD1 CASSMPGQGGNSPLHF TGTGCCAGCAGCATGCCGGGACAGGGAGGAAATTCACCCCTCCACTTT
TRBJ2-1 NA TRBV5-6 TRBD2 CASSSGLASNEQFF TGTGCCAGCAGCTCGGGACTAGCGAGTAATGAGCAGTTCTTC
TRBJ2-7 few TRBV19 TRBD2 CASSTSLAGEGEQYF TGTGCCAGTAGTACCTCACTAGCGGGGGAGGGCGAGCAGTACTTC
TRBJ1-2 NA TRBV19 TRBD1 CASSIGQGSYGYTF TGTGCCAGTAGTATTGGACAGGGGAGCTATGGCTACACCTTC
TRBJ1-4 once TRBV4-3 NA CASSQGATATDEKLFF TGCGCCAGCAGCCAAGGGGCGACCGCAACTGATGAAAAACTGTTTTTT
TRBJ2-7 NA TRBV6-5 NA CASSYLPSGEQYF TGTGCCAGCAGTTACCTCCCCTCGGGGGAGCAGTACTTC
TRBJ1-4 NA TRBV4-3 NA CASSQDKARGPEKLFF TGCGCCAGCAGCCAAGATAAGGCCAGGGGTCCTGAAAAACTGTTTTTT
TRBJ2-7 once TRBV13 TRBD1 CASSRDRGYEQYF TGTGCCAGCAGTCGGGACAGGGGCTACGAGCAGTACTTC
TRBJ1-6 NA TRBV13 TRBD1 CASSLDRVSSPLHF TGTGCCAGCAGCTTGGACAGGGTGAGTTCACCCCTCCACTTT
TRBJ2-5 NA TRBV18 TRBD1 CASSDGVGRGLTETQYF TGTGCCAGCTCTGACGGGGTTGGCAGGGGGCTAACGGAGACCCAGTACTTC
TRBJ2-2 NA TRBV4-3 TRBD1 CASSHNSRGLGGELFF TGCGCCAGCAGCCACAACTCCAGGGGGCTCGGGGGGGAGCTGTTTTTT
TRBJ2-1 NA TRBV2 NA CASRGTYNEQFF TGTGCCAGCAGAGGGACATACAATGAGCAGTTCTTC
TRBJ2-3 NA TRBV7-8 NA CASSLEGASTDTQYF TGTGCCAGCAGTCTGGAGGGCGCTAGCACAGATACGCAGTATTTT
TRBJ2-1 NA TRBV27 NA CASSLYSGEQFF TGTGCCAGCAGTTTATATTCCGGTGAGCAGTTCTTC
TRBJ2-6 NA TRBV28 NA CASSQGGGANVLTF TGTGCCAGCAGTCAAGGGGGTGGGGCCAACGTCCTGACTTTC
TRBJ1-5 NA TRBV2 NA CASSVSGVAGNQPQHF TGTGCCAGCAGTGTATCCGGAGTGGCGGGCAATCAGCCCCAGCATTTT
TRBJ2-5 NA TRBV11-2 NA CASSLDGTEETQYF TGTGCCAGCAGCTTAGATGGTACGGAGGAGACCCAGTACTTC
TRBJ1-2 NA TRBV30 NA CAWTGARGYTF TGTGCCTGGACAGGGGCTCGTGGCTACACCTTC
TRBJ1-5 few TRBV6-5 TRBD1 CASMMTTGSNQPQHF TGTGCCAGCATGATGACGACAGGGAGCAATCAGCCCCAGCATTTT